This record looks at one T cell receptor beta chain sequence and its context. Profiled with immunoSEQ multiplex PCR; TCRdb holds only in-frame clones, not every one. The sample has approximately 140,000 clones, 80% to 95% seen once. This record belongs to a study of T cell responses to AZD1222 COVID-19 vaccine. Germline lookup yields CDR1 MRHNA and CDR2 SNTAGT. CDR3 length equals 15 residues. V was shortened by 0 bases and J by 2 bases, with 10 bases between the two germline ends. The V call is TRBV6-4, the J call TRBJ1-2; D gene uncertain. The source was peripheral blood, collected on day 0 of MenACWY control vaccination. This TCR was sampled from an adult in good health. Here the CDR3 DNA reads TGTGCCAGCAGTGACTCGATTGGAGCGAACTATGGCTACACCTTC. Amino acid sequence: CASSDSIGANYGYTF.